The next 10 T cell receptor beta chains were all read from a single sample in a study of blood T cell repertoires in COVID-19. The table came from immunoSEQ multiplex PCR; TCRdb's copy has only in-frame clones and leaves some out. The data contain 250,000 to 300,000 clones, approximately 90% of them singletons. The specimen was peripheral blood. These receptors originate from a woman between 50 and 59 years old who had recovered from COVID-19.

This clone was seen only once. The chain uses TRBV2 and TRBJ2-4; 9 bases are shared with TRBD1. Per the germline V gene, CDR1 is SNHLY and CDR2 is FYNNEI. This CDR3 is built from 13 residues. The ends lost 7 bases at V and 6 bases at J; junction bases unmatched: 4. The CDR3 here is CASKGQGPNIQYF. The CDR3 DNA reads TGTGCCAGCAAAGGACAGGGGCCAAACATTCAGTACTTC. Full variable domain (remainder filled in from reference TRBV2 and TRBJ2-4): EPEVTQTPSHQVTQMGQEVILRCVPISNHLYFYWYRQILGQKVEFLVSFYNNEISEKSEIFDDQFSVERPDGSNFTLKIRSTKLEDSAMYFCASKGQGPNIQYFGAGTRLSVL.

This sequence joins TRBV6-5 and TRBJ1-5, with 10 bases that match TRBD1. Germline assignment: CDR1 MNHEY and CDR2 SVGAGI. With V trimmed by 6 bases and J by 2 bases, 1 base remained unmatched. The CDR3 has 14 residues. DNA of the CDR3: TGTGCCAGCAGAGGGACAGGGGGCAATCAGCCCCAGCATTTT. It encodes CASRGTGGNQPQHF.

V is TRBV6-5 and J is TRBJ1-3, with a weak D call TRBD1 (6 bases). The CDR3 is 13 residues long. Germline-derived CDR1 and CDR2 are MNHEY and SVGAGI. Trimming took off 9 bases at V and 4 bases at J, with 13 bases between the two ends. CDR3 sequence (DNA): TGTGCCAGTTTTACAGGGAGAGGAAACACCATATATTTT. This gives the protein CASFTGRGNTIYF.

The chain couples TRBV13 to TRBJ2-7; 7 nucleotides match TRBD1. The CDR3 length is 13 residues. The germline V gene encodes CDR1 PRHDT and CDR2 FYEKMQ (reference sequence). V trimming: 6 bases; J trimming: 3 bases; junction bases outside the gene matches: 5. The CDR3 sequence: CASSRGPHYEQYF. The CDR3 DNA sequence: TGTGCCAGCAGTAGGGGGCCTCACTACGAGCAGTACTTC.

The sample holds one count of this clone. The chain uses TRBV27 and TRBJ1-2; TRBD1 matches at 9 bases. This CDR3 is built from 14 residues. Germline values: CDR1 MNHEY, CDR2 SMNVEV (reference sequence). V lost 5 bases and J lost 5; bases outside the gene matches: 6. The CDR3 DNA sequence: TGTGCCAGCAGTCCGGGACAGGGTTGGTATGGCTACACCTTC. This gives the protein CASSPGQGWYGYTF.

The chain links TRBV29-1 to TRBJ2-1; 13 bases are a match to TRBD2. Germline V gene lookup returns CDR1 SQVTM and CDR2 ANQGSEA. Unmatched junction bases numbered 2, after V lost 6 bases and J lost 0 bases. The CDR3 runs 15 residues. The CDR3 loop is CSVRLAGGSYNEQFF. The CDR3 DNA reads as TGCAGCGTGAGACTAGCGGGGGGCTCCTACAATGAGCAGTTCTTC.

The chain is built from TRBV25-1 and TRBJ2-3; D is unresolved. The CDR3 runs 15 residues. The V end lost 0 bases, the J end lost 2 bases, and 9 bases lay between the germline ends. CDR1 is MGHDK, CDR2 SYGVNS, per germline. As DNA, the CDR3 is TGTGCCAGCAGTGAATATAACCGAGTCACAGATACGCAGTATTTT. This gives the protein CASSEYNRVTDTQYF. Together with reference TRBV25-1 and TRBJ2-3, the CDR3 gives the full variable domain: EADIYQTPRYLVIGTGKKITLECSQTMGHDKMYWYQQDPGMELHLIHYSYGVNSTEKGDLSSESTVSRIRTEHFPLTLESARPSHTSQYLCASSEYNRVTDTQYFGPGTRLTVL.

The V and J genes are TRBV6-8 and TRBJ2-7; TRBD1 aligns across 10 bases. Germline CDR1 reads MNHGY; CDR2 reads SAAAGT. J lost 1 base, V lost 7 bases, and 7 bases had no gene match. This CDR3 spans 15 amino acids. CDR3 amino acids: CASTAGQGISYEQYF. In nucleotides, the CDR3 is TGTGCCAGCACCGCGGGACAGGGGATATCCTACGAGCAGTACTTC.

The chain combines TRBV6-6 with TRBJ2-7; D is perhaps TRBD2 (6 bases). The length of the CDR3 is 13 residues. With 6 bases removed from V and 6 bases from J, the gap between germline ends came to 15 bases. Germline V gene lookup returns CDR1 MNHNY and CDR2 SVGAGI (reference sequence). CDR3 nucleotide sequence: TGTGCCAGCAGACCGACTAGGATGGTCGAGCAGTACTTC. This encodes CASRPTRMVEQYF.

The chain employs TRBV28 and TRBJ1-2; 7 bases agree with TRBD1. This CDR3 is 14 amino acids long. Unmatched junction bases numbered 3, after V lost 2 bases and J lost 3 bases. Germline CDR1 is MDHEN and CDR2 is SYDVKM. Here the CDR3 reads CASSLQGQYYGYTF. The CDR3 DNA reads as TGTGCCAGCAGTTTACAGGGACAGTACTATGGCTACACCTTC.